A selection of T cell receptor beta chains follows, all from one sample in a study of T-cell reconstitution after alpha-beta-depleted transplantation in children. MiXCR, run by TCRdb on the PCR reads, gives a single entry per CDR3 protein. The sample lists 500,000 to 650,000 distinct CDR3 sequences; over 10% were seen once. The sample in question was PBMCs, mostly from graft donor cells, obtained 180 days after TCRalphabeta/CD19-depleted stem cell transplant. The receptors stem from a female patient aged 2-9 years who had a stem cell transplant for aplastic anemia, so the T cells may come from the graft donor. CDR3s include the opening cysteine and the closing phenylalanine or tryptophan. D genes are given only for firm matches. Expanded clones get a size class; other rows say once, few or many, or leave the size out.

V gene: TRBV19; J gene: TRBJ2-3; clone size: NA; CDR3 length: 17; D gene: TRBD2; CDR3 protein: CASSTSGLAGVTDTQYF; CDR3 DNA: TGTGCCAGTAGTACTTCGGGACTAGCCGGAGTAACAGATACGCAGTATTTT
V gene: TRBV27; J gene: TRBJ2-3; clone size: many; CDR3 length: 12; D gene: NA; CDR3 protein: CASSLRRDTQYF; CDR3 DNA: TGTGCCAGCAGTTTAAGGAGAGATACGCAGTATTTT
V gene: TRBV25-1; J gene: TRBJ2-4; clone size: NA; CDR3 length: 11; D gene: NA; CDR3 protein: CASSGQNIQYF; CDR3 DNA: TGTGCCAGCAGTGGTCAAAACATTCAGTACTTC
V gene: TRBV4-3; J gene: TRBJ1-1; clone size: few; CDR3 length: 15; D gene: NA; CDR3 protein: CASSQDWSENTEAFF; CDR3 DNA: TGCGCCAGCAGCCAAGATTGGTCGGAGAACACTGAAGCTTTCTTT
V gene: TRBV27; J gene: TRBJ1-5; clone size: NA; CDR3 length: 15; D gene: NA; CDR3 protein: CASGRVGIANQPQHF; CDR3 DNA: TGTGCCAGCGGTCGGGTTGGAATAGCCAATCAGCCCCAGCATTTT
V gene: TRBV29-1; J gene: TRBJ2-1; clone size: NA; CDR3 length: 11; D gene: NA; CDR3 protein: CSVRYSYEQFF; CDR3 DNA: TGCAGCGTTAGGTATAGCTATGAGCAGTTCTTC
V gene: TRBV28; J gene: TRBJ2-5; clone size: NA; CDR3 length: 13; D gene: TRBD2; CDR3 protein: CASAGGARETQYF; CDR3 DNA: TGTGCCAGCGCCGGGGGGGCTCGGGAGACCCAGTACTTC
V gene: TRBV6-1; J gene: TRBJ1-3; clone size: few; CDR3 length: 15; D gene: TRBD1; CDR3 protein: CASSRQGQSGNTIYF; CDR3 DNA: TGTGCCAGCAGTCGACAGGGCCAATCTGGAAACACCATATATTTT
V gene: TRBV27; J gene: TRBJ2-7; clone size: few; CDR3 length: 16; D gene: NA; CDR3 protein: CASSWGRGDKAYEQYF; CDR3 DNA: TGTGCCAGCAGTTGGGGAAGAGGAGACAAGGCCTACGAGCAGTACTTC
V gene: TRBV6-5; J gene: TRBJ1-6; clone size: NA; CDR3 length: 14; D gene: NA; CDR3 protein: CASSYLELGSPLHF; CDR3 DNA: TGTGCCAGCAGTTACCTTGAACTAGGGTCACCCCTCCACTTT
V gene: TRBV18; J gene: TRBJ2-3; clone size: many; CDR3 length: 13; D gene: TRBD1; CDR3 protein: CASSETGADTQYF; CDR3 DNA: TGTGCCAGCTCAGAGACAGGGGCAGATACGCAGTATTTT
V gene: TRBV11-3; J gene: TRBJ2-3; clone size: NA; CDR3 length: 12; D gene: NA; CDR3 protein: CASRRFGRTQYF; CDR3 DNA: TGTGCCAGCAGGCGTTTTGGGAGGACGCAGTATTTT
V gene: TRBV20-1; J gene: TRBJ2-3; clone size: NA; CDR3 length: 15; D gene: TRBD2; CDR3 protein: CSARLSGGVTDTQYF; CDR3 DNA: TGCAGTGCTAGATTGTCGGGGGGTGTCACAGATACGCAGTATTTT
V gene: TRBV12-3/TRBV12-4; J gene: TRBJ2-2; clone size: few; CDR3 length: 15; D gene: TRBD2; CDR3 protein: CASSLPGGPGGELFF; CDR3 DNA: TGTGCCAGCAGTTTACCGGGAGGACCAGGTGGGGAGCTGTTTTTT
V gene: TRBV3-1; J gene: TRBJ1-5; clone size: few; CDR3 length: 16; D gene: TRBD1; CDR3 protein: CASSQGGTGLNQPQHF; CDR3 DNA: TGTGCCAGCAGCCAAGGAGGGACAGGACTCAATCAGCCCCAGCATTTT
V gene: TRBV5-1; J gene: TRBJ1-2; clone size: NA; CDR3 length: 14; D gene: TRBD1; CDR3 protein: CASSLAEGGFGYTF; CDR3 DNA: TGCGCCAGCAGCTTGGCCGAAGGGGGCTTTGGCTACACCTTC
V gene: TRBV29-1; J gene: TRBJ2-7; clone size: NA; CDR3 length: 15; D gene: NA; CDR3 protein: CSVEDHRGFSYEQYF; CDR3 DNA: TGCAGCGTTGAAGATCACCGAGGGTTCTCCTACGAGCAGTACTTC
V gene: TRBV7-2; J gene: TRBJ2-7; clone size: few; CDR3 length: 12; D gene: NA; CDR3 protein: CAGSAPGREQYF; CDR3 DNA: TGTGCCGGCTCGGCCCCAGGGAGAGAGCAGTACTTC
V gene: TRBV4-3; J gene: TRBJ2-7; clone size: few; CDR3 length: 15; D gene: TRBD1; CDR3 protein: CASSQAYDRGYEQYF; CDR3 DNA: TGCGCCAGCAGCCAAGCCTACGACAGGGGGTACGAGCAGTACTTC
V gene: TRBV3-1; J gene: TRBJ1-1; clone size: NA; CDR3 length: 16; D gene: NA; CDR3 protein: CASSPKGGAVNTEAFF; CDR3 DNA: TGTGCCAGCAGCCCCAAAGGAGGAGCGGTGAACACTGAAGCTTTCTTT
V gene: TRBV29-1; J gene: TRBJ2-5; clone size: few; CDR3 length: 12; D gene: NA; CDR3 protein: CSVRGRQETQYF; CDR3 DNA: TGCAGCGTTCGGGGACGCCAAGAGACCCAGTACTTC
V gene: TRBV7-2; J gene: TRBJ2-7; clone size: NA; CDR3 length: 16; D gene: TRBD2; CDR3 protein: CASSPRTSGVPYGKYF; CDR3 DNA: TGTGCCAGCAGCCCAAGGACTAGCGGGGTCCCCTATGGGAAGTACTTC
V gene: TRBV6-5; J gene: TRBJ1-4; clone size: NA; CDR3 length: 17; D gene: TRBD1; CDR3 protein: CASSSLDKTDRPGKLFF; CDR3 DNA: TGTGCCAGCAGTTCCCTCGACAAGACGGACAGGCCTGGAAAACTGTTTTTT
V gene: TRBV7-2; J gene: TRBJ2-1; clone size: NA; CDR3 length: 15; D gene: NA; CDR3 protein: CASSRGLSSYNEQFF; CDR3 DNA: TGTGCCAGCAGCCGGGGACTTAGCTCCTACAATGAGCAGTTCTTC
V gene: TRBV4-3; J gene: TRBJ1-3; clone size: many; CDR3 length: 15; D gene: NA; CDR3 protein: CASSQRQSSGNTIYF; CDR3 DNA: TGCGCCAGCAGCCAGCGACAGTCCTCTGGAAACACCATATATTTT
V gene: TRBV12-3/TRBV12-4; J gene: TRBJ2-2; clone size: many; CDR3 length: 16; D gene: TRBD2; CDR3 protein: CASSFSAGGRTGELFF; CDR3 DNA: TGTGCCAGCAGTTTTAGCGCGGGAGGTCGCACCGGGGAGCTGTTTTTT
V gene: TRBV29-1; J gene: TRBJ2-5; clone size: many; CDR3 length: 15; D gene: TRBD2; CDR3 protein: CSVRRLAGGEGTQYF; CDR3 DNA: TGCAGCGTTCGCCGACTAGCGGGGGGTGAAGGGACCCAGTACTTC
V gene: TRBV7-9; J gene: TRBJ2-1; clone size: few; CDR3 length: 15; D gene: NA; CDR3 protein: CASSAGGASGGEQFF; CDR3 DNA: TGTGCCAGCAGCGCAGGGGGGGCAAGTGGCGGTGAGCAGTTCTTC
V gene: TRBV7-3; J gene: TRBJ2-3; clone size: many; CDR3 length: 15; D gene: NA; CDR3 protein: CASSPSGLSTDTQYF; CDR3 DNA: TGTGCCAGCAGCCCCTCCGGGTTGAGCACAGATACGCAGTATTTT
V gene: TRBV5-1; J gene: TRBJ2-3; clone size: NA; CDR3 length: 17; D gene: TRBD2; CDR3 protein: CASSLARGALRGDTQYF; CDR3 DNA: TGCGCCAGCAGCTTGGCGCGGGGGGCCCTTCGTGGAGATACGCAGTATTTT
V gene: TRBV24-1; J gene: TRBJ1-4; clone size: many; CDR3 length: 15; D gene: NA; CDR3 protein: CATSNQPATNEKLFF; CDR3 DNA: TGTGCCACCAGCAATCAGCCTGCAACTAATGAAAAACTGTTTTTT
V gene: TRBV6-5; J gene: TRBJ2-2; clone size: few; CDR3 length: 17; D gene: NA; CDR3 protein: CASSSTVGQPNTGELFF; CDR3 DNA: TGTGCCAGCAGTTCTACGGTAGGACAGCCGAACACCGGGGAGCTGTTTTTT
V gene: TRBV7-7; J gene: TRBJ2-7; clone size: few; CDR3 length: 14; D gene: NA; CDR3 protein: CASSPGRPGYEQYF; CDR3 DNA: TGTGCCAGCAGCCCCGGCCGGCCGGGCTACGAGCAGTACTTC
V gene: TRBV5-6; J gene: TRBJ2-5; clone size: few; CDR3 length: 15; D gene: NA; CDR3 protein: CASSLDRDGGETQYF; CDR3 DNA: TGTGCCAGCAGCTTGGACCGCGACGGTGGAGAGACCCAGTACTTC
V gene: TRBV20-1; J gene: TRBJ2-5; clone size: few; CDR3 length: 15; D gene: TRBD1; CDR3 protein: CSARDFRTGGETQYF; CDR3 DNA: TGCAGTGCTAGAGATTTCCGGACAGGGGGGGAGACCCAGTACTTC
V gene: TRBV30; J gene: TRBJ2-7; clone size: few; CDR3 length: 12; D gene: NA; CDR3 protein: CAWSVLAYEQYF; CDR3 DNA: TGTGCCTGGAGTGTACTAGCCTACGAGCAGTACTTC
V gene: TRBV7-9; J gene: TRBJ1-1; clone size: few; CDR3 length: 16; D gene: TRBD1; CDR3 protein: CASSLRGDRDHTEAFF; CDR3 DNA: TGTGCCAGCAGCTTAAGGGGGGACAGGGACCACACTGAAGCTTTCTTT
V gene: TRBV5-1; J gene: TRBJ1-1; clone size: NA; CDR3 length: 14; D gene: NA; CDR3 protein: CASSRFVGGTEAFF; CDR3 DNA: TGCGCCAGCAGCCGCTTCGTGGGAGGGACTGAAGCTTTCTTT
V gene: TRBV5-1; J gene: TRBJ2-2; clone size: NA; CDR3 length: 15; D gene: TRBD2; CDR3 protein: CASSFSSGGTGELFF; CDR3 DNA: TGCGCCAGCAGCTTTTCTAGCGGGGGGACCGGGGAGCTGTTTTTT
V gene: TRBV27; J gene: TRBJ2-1; clone size: NA; CDR3 length: 18; D gene: TRBD2; CDR3 protein: CASSLKVWGEGRAYEQFF; CDR3 DNA: TGTGCCAGCAGTTTAAAGGTTTGGGGGGAGGGACGGGCATATGAGCAGTTCTTC
V gene: TRBV6-1; J gene: TRBJ2-7; clone size: few; CDR3 length: 16; D gene: NA; CDR3 protein: CASSLNRDLLGCEQYF; CDR3 DNA: TGTGCCAGCAGTCTCAACCGGGACCTTCTAGGGTGCGAGCAGTACTTC
V gene: TRBV20-1; J gene: TRBJ1-1; clone size: few; CDR3 length: 13; D gene: NA; CDR3 protein: CSAIQVLNTEAFF; CDR3 DNA: TGCAGTGCTATACAGGTGCTGAACACTGAAGCTTTCTTT
V gene: TRBV9; J gene: TRBJ2-7; clone size: NA; CDR3 length: 16; D gene: TRBD1; CDR3 protein: CASSVRPGQGANEQYF; CDR3 DNA: TGTGCCAGCAGCGTGAGGCCGGGACAGGGGGCAAACGAGCAGTACTTC
V gene: TRBV20-1; J gene: TRBJ1-5; clone size: NA; CDR3 length: 12; D gene: NA; CDR3 protein: CSAHDRGASQHF; CDR3 DNA: TGCAGTGCTCACGACCGGGGGGCGTCCCAGCATTTT
V gene: TRBV20-1; J gene: TRBJ2-1; clone size: few; CDR3 length: 15; D gene: TRBD2; CDR3 protein: CSARDKRGTYNEQFF; CDR3 DNA: TGCAGTGCTAGGGATAAGCGGGGGACCTACAATGAGCAGTTCTTC
V gene: TRBV12-3/TRBV12-4; J gene: TRBJ2-5; clone size: few; CDR3 length: 15; D gene: NA; CDR3 protein: CASSFPGGGKETQYF; CDR3 DNA: TGTGCCAGCAGTTTTCCCGGGGGAGGAAAAGAGACCCAGTACTTC
V gene: TRBV7-9; J gene: TRBJ1-3; clone size: few; CDR3 length: 16; D gene: TRBD1; CDR3 protein: CASSPLGQNSGNTIYF; CDR3 DNA: TGTGCCAGCAGCCCGTTGGGACAGAACTCTGGAAACACCATATATTTT
V gene: TRBV6-1; J gene: TRBJ2-2; clone size: few; CDR3 length: 15; D gene: NA; CDR3 protein: CASTRLGHPLGELFF; CDR3 DNA: TGTGCCAGCACGAGACTAGGTCACCCTCTCGGGGAGCTGTTTTTT
V gene: TRBV3-1; J gene: TRBJ1-1; clone size: NA; CDR3 length: 13; D gene: NA; CDR3 protein: CASSQEGGTEAFF; CDR3 DNA: TGTGCCAGCAGCCAAGAGGGAGGCACTGAAGCTTTCTTT
V gene: TRBV2; J gene: TRBJ2-4; clone size: few; CDR3 length: 11; D gene: NA; CDR3 protein: CASDLKNIQYF; CDR3 DNA: TGTGCCAGTGACCTCAAAAACATTCAGTACTTC
V gene: TRBV7-2; J gene: TRBJ1-3; clone size: few; CDR3 length: 15; D gene: NA; CDR3 protein: CASSSGQGSGNTIYF; CDR3 DNA: TGTGCCAGCAGCAGCGGGCAGGGATCAGGAAACACCATATATTTT
V gene: TRBV12-3/TRBV12-4; J gene: TRBJ2-7; clone size: NA; CDR3 length: 15; D gene: TRBD2; CDR3 protein: CASSFRASGSYEQYF; CDR3 DNA: TGTGCCAGCAGTTTTAGAGCTAGCGGCTCCTACGAGCAGTACTTC
V gene: TRBV19; J gene: TRBJ2-5; clone size: few; CDR3 length: 15; D gene: NA; CDR3 protein: CASSMWGASQETQYF; CDR3 DNA: TGTGCCAGTAGCATGTGGGGGGCTTCTCAAGAGACCCAGTACTTC
V gene: TRBV19; J gene: TRBJ2-3; clone size: NA; CDR3 length: 16; D gene: NA; CDR3 protein: CASSIGARQSTDTQYF; CDR3 DNA: TGTGCCAGTAGTATAGGGGCGCGCCAAAGCACAGATACGCAGTATTTT
V gene: TRBV6-1; J gene: TRBJ2-2; clone size: NA; CDR3 length: 11; D gene: NA; CDR3 protein: CASRAAGELFF; CDR3 DNA: TGTGCCAGCAGGGCAGCGGGGGAGCTGTTTTTT